Below, one TCR beta chain is given with its context. Trimming at V came to 3 bases and at J to 1 base, leaving 5 bases not matched to a gene. CDR1 is LNHDA, CDR2 SQIVND, per germline (reference sequence). The CDR3 has 15 residues. The sample belongs to a study of blood T cell repertoires in COVID-19. Study details: T cells, B-cell-depleted T cells, or PBMCs supplied cDNA or gDNA.

Under the authors' procedure: Cell counts per sample came from amplifying reference gene primers. Profiled with immunoSEQ multiplex PCR; TCRdb holds only in-frame clones, not every one. For V, J and clone size, that table is used; D and trimming come from the DNA. The sample consists of roughly 54,000 clones, 86% of them appearing once. V usage is TRBV19 and J usage is TRBJ1-1; TRBD1 agrees at 7 bases. This TCR derives from a woman in her sixties or seventies with acute or convalescent COVID-19. The source material was peripheral blood. The CDR3 here is CASSISRTGNTEAFF. CDR3 nucleotide sequence: TGTGCCAGTAGTATTTCTCGGACAGGGAACACTGAAGCTTTCTTT.